This T cell receptor beta chain was identified during a study of vaccination and CD4 T cells after COVID-19. Across the study: The study drew post-COVID samples a median roughly 99 days after diagnosis (range 35 to 161).

Points on this clonotype: Its antigen is currently unknown.

Time point defined: late sampling 161 to 241 days after vaccination in a few convalescent patients. This sample's treatment: roughly ten-day PBMC culture with coronavirus spike peptide pools or control peptides (ViraFEST assay). Germline values: CDR1 MNHNS, CDR2 SASEGT. V lost 5 bases and J lost 1, with 12 bases in between. The CDR3 consists of 15 residues. The study sequenced cultured CD4+ T cell DNA using the Oncomine TCR Beta short-read assay. TCRdb reanalysed the PCR reads using MiXCR and keeps one entry per CDR3 protein. The sample consists of tens of thousands of distinct CDR3 sequences, about a third of them appearing once.

The input for sequencing was CD4+ T cells from blood, cultured in vitro, taken about 7 months after SARS-CoV-2 vaccination. This TCR was sampled from a human donor who had recovered from COVID-19. The rearrangement uses TRBV6-1 and TRBJ1-3; perhaps TRBD1 as D (5 bases). Here the CDR3 reads CASSRTFYSGNTIYF. In DNA, the CDR3 is TGTGCCAGCAGTCGGACATTCTATTCTGGAAACACCATATATTTT.